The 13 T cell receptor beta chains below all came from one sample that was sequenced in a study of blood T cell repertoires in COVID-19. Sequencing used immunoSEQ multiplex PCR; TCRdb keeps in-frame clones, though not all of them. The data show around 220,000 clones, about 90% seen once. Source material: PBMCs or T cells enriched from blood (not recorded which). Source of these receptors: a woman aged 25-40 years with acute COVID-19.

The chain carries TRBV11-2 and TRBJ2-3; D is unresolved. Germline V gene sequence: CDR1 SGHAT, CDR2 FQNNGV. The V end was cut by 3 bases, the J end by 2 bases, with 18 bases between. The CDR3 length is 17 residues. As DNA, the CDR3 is TGTGCCAGCAGCTTCGCCCCTATGGGCACCGCCACAGATACGCAGTATTTT. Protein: CASSFAPMGTATDTQYF. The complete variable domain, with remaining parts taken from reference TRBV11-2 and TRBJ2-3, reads EAGVAQSPRYKIIEKRQSVAFWCNPISGHATLYWYQQILGQGPKLLIQFQNNGVVDDSQLPKDRFSAERLKGVDSTLKIQPAKLEDSAVYLCASSFAPMGTATDTQYFGPGTRLTVL.

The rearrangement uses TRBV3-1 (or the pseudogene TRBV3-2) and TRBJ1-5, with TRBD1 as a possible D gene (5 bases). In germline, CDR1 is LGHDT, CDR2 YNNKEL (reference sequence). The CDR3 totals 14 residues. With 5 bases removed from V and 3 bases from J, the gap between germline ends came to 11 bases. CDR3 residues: CASSDGADNQPQHF. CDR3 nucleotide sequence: TGTGCCAGCAGCGATGGGGCAGACAATCAGCCCCAGCATTTT.

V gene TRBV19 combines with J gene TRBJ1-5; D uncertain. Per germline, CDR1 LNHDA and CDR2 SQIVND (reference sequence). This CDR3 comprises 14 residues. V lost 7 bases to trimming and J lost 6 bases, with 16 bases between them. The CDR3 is CASTARRVGQPQHF. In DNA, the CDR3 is TGTGCCAGTACCGCGAGGAGGGTAGGTCAGCCCCAGCATTTT.

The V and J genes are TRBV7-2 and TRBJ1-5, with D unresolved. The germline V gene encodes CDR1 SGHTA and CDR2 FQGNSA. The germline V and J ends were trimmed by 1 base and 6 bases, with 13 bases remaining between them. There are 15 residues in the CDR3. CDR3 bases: TGTGCCAGCAGCTTAGGTGCGGGGAATCTTCAGCCCCAGCATTTT. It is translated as CASSLGAGNLQPQHF.

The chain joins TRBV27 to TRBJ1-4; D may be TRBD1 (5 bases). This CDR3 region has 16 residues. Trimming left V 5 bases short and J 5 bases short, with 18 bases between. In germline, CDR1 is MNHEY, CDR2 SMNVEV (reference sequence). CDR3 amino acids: CASSPHPGLSNEKLFF. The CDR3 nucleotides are TGTGCCAGCAGTCCACACCCGGGACTGAGCAATGAAAAACTGTTTTTT.

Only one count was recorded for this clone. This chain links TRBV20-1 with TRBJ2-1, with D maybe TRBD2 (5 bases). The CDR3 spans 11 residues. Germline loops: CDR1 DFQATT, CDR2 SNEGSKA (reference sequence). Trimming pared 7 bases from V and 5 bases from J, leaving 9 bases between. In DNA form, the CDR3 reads TGCAGTGGTTCGAGGGACAATGAGCAGTTCTTC. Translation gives CSGSRDNEQFF.

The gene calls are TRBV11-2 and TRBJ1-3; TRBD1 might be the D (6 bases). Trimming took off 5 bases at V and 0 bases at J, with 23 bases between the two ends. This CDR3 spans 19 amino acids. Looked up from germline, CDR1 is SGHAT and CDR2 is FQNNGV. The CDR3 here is CASSPYPTGAPVSGNTIYF. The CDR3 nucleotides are TGTGCCAGCAGCCCTTATCCGACAGGAGCTCCGGTCTCTGGAAACACCATATATTTT.

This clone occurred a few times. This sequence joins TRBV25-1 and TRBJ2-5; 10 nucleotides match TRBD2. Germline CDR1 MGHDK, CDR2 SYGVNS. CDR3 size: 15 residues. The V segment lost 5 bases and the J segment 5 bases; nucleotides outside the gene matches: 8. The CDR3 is CASSRFDSGRETQYF. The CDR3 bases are TGTGCCAGCAGTCGATTCGATAGCGGGAGGGAGACCCAGTACTTC.

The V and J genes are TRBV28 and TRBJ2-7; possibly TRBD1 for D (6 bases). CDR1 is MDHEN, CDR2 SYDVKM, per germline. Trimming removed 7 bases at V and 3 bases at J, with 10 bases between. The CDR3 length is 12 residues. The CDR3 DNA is TGTGCCAGCACCTCAGGGGACTACGAGCAGTACTTC. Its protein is CASTSGDYEQYF. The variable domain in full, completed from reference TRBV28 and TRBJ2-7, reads DVKVTQSSRYLVKRTGEKVFLECVQDMDHENMFWYRQDPGLGLRLIYFSYDVKMKEKGDIPEGYSVSREKKERFSLILESASTNQTSMYLCASTSGDYEQYFGPGTRLTVT.

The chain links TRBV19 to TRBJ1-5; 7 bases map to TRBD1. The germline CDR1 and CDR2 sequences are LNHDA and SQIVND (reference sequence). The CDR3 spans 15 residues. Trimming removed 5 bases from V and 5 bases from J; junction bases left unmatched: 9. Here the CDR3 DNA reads TGTGCCAGTAGTCTCAGGGGGTTTTCGGATCAGCCCCAGCATTTT. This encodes CASSLRGFSDQPQHF.

In nucleotides, the CDR3 is TGTGCCAGCTCACTTTCAGGGCTAGGGGCAGATACGCAGTATTTT. As protein: CASSLSGLGADTQYF. This chain connects TRBV18 to TRBJ2-3; D is perhaps TRBD1 (5 bases). The CDR3 contains 15 residues. Germline CDR1 and CDR2: KGHSH and LQKENI. With 4 bases removed from V and 4 bases from J, the gap between germline ends came to 15 bases.

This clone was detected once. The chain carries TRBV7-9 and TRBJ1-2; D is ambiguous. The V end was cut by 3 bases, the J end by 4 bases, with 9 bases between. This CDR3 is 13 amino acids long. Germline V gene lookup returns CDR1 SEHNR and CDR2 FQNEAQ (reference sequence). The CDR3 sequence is CASSFISGYGYTF. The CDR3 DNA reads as TGTGCCAGCAGCTTCATTTCGGGCTATGGCTACACCTTC.

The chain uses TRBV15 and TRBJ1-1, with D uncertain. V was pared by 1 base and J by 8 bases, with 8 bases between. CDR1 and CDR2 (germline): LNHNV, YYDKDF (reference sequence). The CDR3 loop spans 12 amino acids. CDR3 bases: TGTGCCACCAGCAGAGTCCCCTCCGAAGCTTTCTTT. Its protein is CATSRVPSEAFF.